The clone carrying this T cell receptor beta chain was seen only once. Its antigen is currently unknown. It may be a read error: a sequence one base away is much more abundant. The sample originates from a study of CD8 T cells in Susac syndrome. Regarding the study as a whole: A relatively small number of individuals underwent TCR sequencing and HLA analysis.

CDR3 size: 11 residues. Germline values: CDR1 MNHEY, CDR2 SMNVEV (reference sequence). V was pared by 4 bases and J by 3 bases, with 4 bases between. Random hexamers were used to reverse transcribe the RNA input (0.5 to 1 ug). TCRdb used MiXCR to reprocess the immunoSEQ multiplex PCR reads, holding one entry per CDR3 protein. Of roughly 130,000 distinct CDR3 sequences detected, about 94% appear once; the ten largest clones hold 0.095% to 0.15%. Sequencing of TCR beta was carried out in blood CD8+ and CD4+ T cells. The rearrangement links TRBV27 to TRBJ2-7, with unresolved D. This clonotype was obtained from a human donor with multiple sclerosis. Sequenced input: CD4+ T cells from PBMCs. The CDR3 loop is CASSSYYEQYF. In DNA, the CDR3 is TGTGCCAGCAGTTCGTACTACGAGCAGTACTTC.